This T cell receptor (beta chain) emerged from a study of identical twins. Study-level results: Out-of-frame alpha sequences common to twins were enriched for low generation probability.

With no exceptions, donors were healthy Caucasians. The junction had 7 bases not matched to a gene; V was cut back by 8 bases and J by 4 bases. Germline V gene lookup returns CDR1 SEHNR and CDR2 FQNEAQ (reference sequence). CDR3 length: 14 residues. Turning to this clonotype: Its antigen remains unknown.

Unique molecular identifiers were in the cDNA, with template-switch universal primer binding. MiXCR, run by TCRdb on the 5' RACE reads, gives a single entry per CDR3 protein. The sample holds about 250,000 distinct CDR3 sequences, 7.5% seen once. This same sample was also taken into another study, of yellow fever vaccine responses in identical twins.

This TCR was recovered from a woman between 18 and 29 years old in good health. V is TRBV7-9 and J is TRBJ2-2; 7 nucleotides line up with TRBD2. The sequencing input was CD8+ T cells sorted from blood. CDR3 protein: CASRYSGGTGELFF. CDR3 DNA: TGTGCCAGCCGCTACTCGGGAGGCACCGGGGAGCTGTTTTTT.